Listed below are T cell receptor beta chains from one sample, sequenced in a study of cytomegalovirus exposure and HLA in healthy donors. Clones were sequenced by immunoSEQ multiplex PCR, and TCRdb holds only the in-frame ones, with some missing. The sample lists some 90,000 clones, approximately 79% occurring once. Sequencing was carried out using PBMCs. The source of these receptors is a female donor in good health and CMV-seronegative. The CDR3 runs from the conserved cysteine through the conserved F or W.

TRBV7-9	TRBJ1-4	CASSLARAEKLFF
TRBV6-4	TRBJ2-2	CASSISGSNTGELFF
TRBV7-3	TRBJ2-5	CASSLTVAGAETQYF
TRBV5-3	TRBJ1-1	CARSRGTVGSEMDTEAFF
TRBV28	TRBJ1-5	CASSLNRALNQPQHF
TRBV28	TRBJ1-5	CASSLQDNQPQHF
TRBV9	TRBJ2-6	CASSVTGGASGANVLTF
TRBV7-9	TRBJ2-2	CASRPGVAGVAGELFF
TRBV4-2	TRBJ1-4	CASSEVGQGFEKLFF
TRBV2	TRBJ2-7	CASSEVRTSGEQYF
TRBV10-1	TRBJ2-7	CASSTSGSQGEQYF
TRBV2	TRBJ2-7	CASRAADWVSSYEQYF
TRBV10-3	TRBJ2-1	CAISRPLIGDNEQFF
TRBV11-2	-	CASSTERGPYEQYF
TRBV9	TRBJ1-4	CASSPRTGMGEKLFF
TRBV15	TRBJ1-4	CATSRGTGDTLPLFF
TRBV19	TRBJ1-1	CASSIAGFMNTEAFF
TRBV29-1	TRBJ1-1	CSVVPHGLRRDTEAFF
TRBV4-2	TRBJ2-2	CASSQRAQGNTGELFF
TRBV7-9	TRBJ2-7	CASGPPGQGITYEQYF
TRBV4-3	TRBJ2-3	CASSQWVASVTDTQYF
TRBV30	TRBJ2-7	CAWSVPLQGYEQYF
TRBV28	TRBJ1-5	CASSLRGYSNQPQHF
TRBV5-1	TRBJ2-1	CASSLGLAGNNEQFF
TRBV4-1	TRBJ1-2	CASSQDNSGTAGNGYTF
TRBV9	TRBJ2-7	CASSVGGEGHGEQYF
TRBV30	TRBJ1-2	CAWKGQGYYGYTF
TRBV6-5	TRBJ1-1	CASREGGTEAFF
TRBV7-8	TRBJ2-3	CASSTTGGATDTQYF
TRBV27	TRBJ2-7	CATRAGGYGYEQYF
TRBV4-2	TRBJ2-1	CASSQASGRGEQFF
TRBV7-2	TRBJ1-3	CASSSSAGGNTIYF
TRBV7-9	TRBJ2-7	CASSDGGTAVEEQYF
TRBV6-4	TRBJ2-3	CASSSTSGGQTTQYF
TRBV7-9	TRBJ2-3	CASSPGQSTDTQYF
TRBV18	TRBJ1-2	CASSPGTVYGYTF
TRBV4-3	TRBJ1-2	CASSQGQAEDGYTF
TRBV15	TRBJ2-5	CATSRDGTGLETQYF
TRBV7-2	TRBJ1-6	CASSFTGSGSSPLHF
TRBV28	TRBJ1-6	CASSPPGQLTSSYNSPLHF
TRBV25-1	TRBJ2-5	CASSESLPNRETQYF
TRBV4-2	TRBJ2-3	CASSQDQVAGADTQYF